The 22 T cell receptor beta chains below all came from one sample that was sequenced in a study of T cells in Graves' hyperthyroidism and ophthalmopathy. There were TCR beta CDR3 regions amplified from RNA transcripts. Using the HTBI primer set, a first-round RT-PCR was run on the TCR CDR3. Using its own MiXCR run on the multiplex PCR reads, TCRdb lists one record per CDR3 protein. The table includes around 450,000 distinct CDR3 sequences, approximately 14% detected once. The sample consisted of blood. These receptors all come from a woman aged 18-29 years with Graves' hyperthyroidism.

This clonotype has a count of ten or more. The chain couples TRBV6-2 or TRBV6-3 to TRBJ2-5; D is perhaps TRBD1 or TRBD2 (5 bases each). This CDR3 is 11 amino acids long. V dropped 6 bases and J dropped 11 bases, with 13 bases sitting between them. Germline CDR1 and CDR2: MNHEY and SVGEGT. CDR3 protein: CASSEGRIQYF. DNA for the CDR3: TGTGCCAGCAGCGAGGGGCGGATACAGTACTTC.

This clonotype was recorded many times. The chain is built from TRBV20-1 and TRBJ1-5, with D maybe TRBD1 (6 bases). The CDR3 sequence is 15 residues long. Germline V gene lookup returns CDR1 DFQATT and CDR2 SNEGSKA (reference sequence). V was clipped by 6 bases and J by 2 bases, with 17 bases between them. For the CDR3, the DNA is TGCAGTGCCCTCCGGGGACATATAGGCAATCAGCCCCAGCATTTT. As protein: CSALRGHIGNQPQHF.

V usage is TRBV29-1 and J usage is TRBJ1-4; maybe TRBD1 (5 bases). CDR1 and CDR2 from the germline V gene are SQVTM and ANQGSEA. The CDR3 is 11 residues long. Trimming cost V 4 bases and J 9 bases, with 9 bases left between them. CDR3 coding DNA: TGCAGCGTTGGGGCAGGGAAAAAACTGTTTTTT. Protein product: CSVGAGKKLFF.

A remark on this clonotype: A much larger clone is a single base away; this may be a read error. This sequence joins TRBV30 and TRBJ1-4; a possible D gene is TRBD1 (6 bases). Germline CDR1 reads GTSNPN; CDR2 reads SVGIG (reference sequence). The CDR3 has 13 amino acids. The CDR3 nucleotides are TGTGCCTGGAGAACCGGGGGCTCTGAAAAACTGCTTTTT. Translated, it gives CAWRTGGSEKLLF.

Only a few counts were recorded for this clonotype. The chain has TRBV4-1 and TRBJ2-5, with D possibly TRBD2 on 7 matching bases. Germline V gives CDR1 MGHRA, CDR2 YSYEKL. The CDR3 extends over 14 amino acids. V lost 3 bases and J 5 bases, leaving 13 bases between the germline ends. The chain's CDR3 is CASSHTGRGETQYF. CDR3 nucleotides: TGCGCCAGCAGCCACACAGGGAGGGGGGAGACCCAGTACTTC.

This clonotype has at least ten counts. The V gene is TRBV6-1, the J gene TRBJ2-7; TRBD1 might be the D (6 bases). The CDR3 totals 16 residues. The ends were cut back, 4 bases at V and 5 bases at J, with 21 bases in the middle. From germline, CDR1 is MNHNS and CDR2 SASEGT. The CDR3 DNA sequence: TGTGCCAGCAGTGGTATTATTGGGGGCGCGGTCAACGAGCAGTACTTC. Protein sequence: CASSGIIGGAVNEQYF.

Ten or more counts support this clonotype. One end of the junction is discordant with germline, which a read error may explain. This chain joins TRBV5-1 and TRBJ2-7, with D possibly TRBD2 on 5 matching bases. CDR1 is SGHRS, CDR2 YFSETQ, per germline. This CDR3 has 14 residues. The CDR3 loop reads CASSLGLATYEQYF. The CDR3 DNA follows: TGTGCCAGCAGCTTAGGGCTAGCAACCTACGAGCAGTACTTC.

This clonotype turned up a few times. The genes are TRBV5-8 and TRBJ2-1, with TRBD1 as a possible D gene (6 bases). Per the germline V gene, CDR1 is SGHTS and CDR2 is YDEGEE. This CDR3 spans 15 amino acids. V lost 2 bases, J lost 3 bases, and 12 bases lay in between. The CDR3: CASSFYRDSYNEQFF. For the CDR3, the DNA is TGTGCCAGCAGCTTCTACAGGGATAGCTACAATGAGCAGTTCTTC. The whole variable domain, remainder taken from reference TRBV5-8 and TRBJ2-1, is EAGVTQSPTHLIKTRGQQATLRCSPISGHTSVYWYQQALGLGLQFLLWYDEGEERNRGNFPPRFSGRQFPNYSSELNVNALELEDSALYLCASSFYRDSYNEQFFGPGTRLTVL.

The chain links TRBV4-1 to TRBJ2-3; 9 bases fit TRBD2. Per the germline V gene, CDR1 is MGHRA and CDR2 is YSYEKL. The CDR3 length is 16 residues. The trim removed 1 base at V and 2 bases at J, leaving 4 bases unmatched. The CDR3 region is CASSQGTSEYTDTQYF. The DNA for the CDR3 is TGCGCCAGCAGCCAAGGGACTAGCGAATACACAGATACGCAGTATTTT.

This clonotype was seen just once. This chain joins TRBV9 and TRBJ2-5, with a weak D call TRBD2 (5 bases). CDR1 SGDLS and CDR2 YYNGEE come from the germline V gene. The V end was cut by 0 bases, the J end by 5 bases, with 11 bases between. The CDR3 contains 14 residues. The CDR3 nucleotides read TGTGCCAGCAGCGTAGGAAGAGGGCTGGAGACCCAGTACTTC. It translates to CASSVGRGLETQYF.

The table lists this clonotype with many counts. This chain joins TRBV12-3 or TRBV12-4 and TRBJ2-3; maybe TRBD2 (6 bases). The V gene lost 4 bases and the J gene lost 9 bases, with 26 bases spanning the gap. The CDR3 length is 17 residues. For the CDR3, the DNA is TGTGCCAGCAGTTCTTCTGGGCAGACTCCCCGGGGAGGCACGCAGTATTTT. This translates into CASSSSGQTPRGGTQYF.

This chain links TRBV29-1 with TRBJ2-1; maybe TRBD2 (5 bases). V shed 6 bases and J shed 5 bases, with 20 bases lying between them. Looked up from germline, CDR1 is SQVTM and CDR2 is ANQGSEA. The CDR3 runs to 15 residues. The DNA for the CDR3 is TGCAGCGTGGCCCGGAGACGCGAGGGCGACAATGAGCAGTTCTTC. This encodes CSVARRREGDNEQFF.

This clonotype was recorded a few times. The rearrangement uses TRBV6-1 and TRBJ2-6; a weak D match, TRBD2 (5 bases). Per germline, CDR1 MNHNS and CDR2 SASEGT. The V gene lost 4 bases and the J gene lost 3 bases, with 13 bases spanning the gap. This CDR3 comprises 16 residues. In DNA, the CDR3 is TGTGCCAGCAGTGTCCGCGACGGGGTTGGGGCCAACGTCCTGACTTTC. This sequence encodes CASSVRDGVGANVLTF.

The table lists this clonotype with many counts. The rearrangement links TRBV28 to TRBJ1-5; possible D gene TRBD1, 5 bases. The V end lost 6 bases, the J end lost 3 bases, and 12 bases lay between the germline ends. The CDR3 consists of 14 residues. Germline CDR1 MDHEN, CDR2 SYDVKM. In nucleotides, the CDR3 is TGTGCCAGCAGGCCGCACAGGTCCAATCAGCCCCAGCATTTT. As protein: CASRPHRSNQPQHF.

This clonotype was found a few times. The V gene is TRBV5-1, the J gene TRBJ2-6; 8 bases map to TRBD2. The CDR3 has 16 residues. Germline assignment: CDR1 SGHRS and CDR2 YFSETQ. V dropped 2 bases and J dropped 0; count of bases not matched to a gene: 1. The CDR3, as DNA: TGCGCCAGCAGCTTCGGGACTAGCTCTGGGGCCAACGTCCTGACTTTC. It specifies CASSFGTSSGANVLTF.

This sequence joins TRBV5-1 and TRBJ2-1; D tentatively fits TRBD1 or TRBD2 (5 bases each). V lost 3 bases to trimming and J lost 9 bases, with 28 bases between them. This CDR3 is built from 18 residues. Germline loops: CDR1 SGHRS, CDR2 YFSETQ. The CDR3 DNA sequence: TGCGCCAGCAGCTCCGCGGACGTTCGGGACCCTCGAATCAGTGAGCAGTTCTTC. Translated, it gives CASSSADVRDPRISEQFF.

For this clonotype: It may be a read error: a sequence one base away is much more abundant. This chain links TRBV28 with TRBJ1-5, with D hard to call. The CDR3 is 14 residues long. Germline-derived CDR1 and CDR2 are MDHEN and SYDVKM. CDR3 bases: TGTGCCGGCAGCCCACGCGGTGGTGGGCAGCCCCAGCATTTT. Translated, it gives CAGSPRGGGQPQHF.

This clonotype was detected many times. The gene calls are TRBV28 and TRBJ2-5, with D tentatively TRBD2 (5 bases). This CDR3 comprises 15 residues. Trimming shortened V by 2 bases and J by 2 bases, and 12 bases separated the two germline ends. Germline-derived CDR1 and CDR2 are MDHEN and SYDVKM. The CDR3 is CASSLITTRQETQYF. The DNA of the CDR3 is TGTGCCAGCAGTTTAATTACCACTAGACAAGAGACCCAGTACTTC. The full variable domain, completed using reference TRBV28 and TRBJ2-5, is DVKVTQSSRYLVKRTGEKVFLECVQDMDHENMFWYRQDPGLGLRLIYFSYDVKMKEKGDIPEGYSVSREKKERFSLILESASTNQTSMYLCASSLITTRQETQYFGPGTRLLVL.

With regard to this clonotype: This may arise from a read error, as a much more abundant clone is one base away. J is TRBJ2-3 and V is TRBV30, with 9 bases matching TRBD2. Germline CDR1 and CDR2: GTSNPN and SVGIG (reference sequence). The CDR3 runs 17 residues. V lost 5 bases to trimming and J lost 3 bases; unmatched junction nucleotides: 15. CDR3 in amino acids: CAWGKRSGRTITDTQYF. The DNA of the CDR3 is TGTGCCTGGGGAAAACGTAGCGGGAGAACGATAACAGATACGCAGTATTTT.

This chain joins TRBV3-1 and TRBJ2-2; D perhaps matches TRBD2 (5 bases). The CDR3 contains 15 residues. Looked up from germline, CDR1 is LGHDT and CDR2 is YNNKEL (reference sequence). The germline V and J ends were trimmed by 4 bases and 13 bases, with 22 bases remaining between them. The CDR3 coding sequence is TGTGCCAGCAGCCCCCTATTGACCGCCAGAAGCGGGCTGTTTTTT. This translates into CASSPLLTARSGLFF.

The sample holds a few counts of this clonotype. The rearrangement links TRBV12-3 or TRBV12-4 to TRBJ1-1; no clear D gene. The CDR3 loop spans 12 amino acids. V lost 6 bases to trimming and J lost 7 bases, with 12 bases between them. The CDR3 loop is CASRSGEVEAFF. CDR3 sequence (DNA): TGTGCCAGCAGGTCCGGCGAAGTTGAAGCTTTCTTT.

V usage is TRBV15 and J usage is TRBJ2-7; D may be TRBD1 (6 bases). Germline CDR1 LNHNV, CDR2 YYDKDF (reference sequence). The CDR3 is made up of 13 amino acids. The V and J ends lost 4 bases and 2 bases respectively, with 9 bases between them. For the CDR3, the DNA is TGTGCCACCAGCATCGGGACAACCTACGAGCAGTACTTC. Protein product: CATSIGTTYEQYF.